Below are 8 T cell receptor beta chains sequenced from a single sample in a study of shared clonotypes between healthy human individuals. Measured with immunoSEQ multiplex PCR; TCRdb has only the in-frame clones, and not every one. In the table there are 900,000 to 1,200,000 clones, approximately 78% of which are singletons. The sequenced sample consisted of memory CD4+ T cells from PBMCs. As for subset: CD45RA-negative fraction. The receptors come from a man between 18 and 29 years old in good health. Some clones in this sample may be carry-over from other donors' samples.

The chain recombines TRBV6-5 with TRBJ2-3; 7 bases agree with TRBD1. CDR3 length: 15 residues. CDR1 and CDR2 (germline): MNHEY, SVGAGI. With V trimmed by 6 bases and J by 1 base, 7 bases remained unmatched. CDR3 bases: TGTGCCAGCAGAGCCGGAACAGGGGGCACAGATACGCAGTATTTT. It specifies CASRAGTGGTDTQYF.

This clone occurred many times. The chain has TRBV18 and TRBJ2-7; D gene ambiguous. Trimming pared 3 bases from V and 5 bases from J, leaving 14 bases between. The CDR3 has 14 residues. CDR1 KGHSH and CDR2 LQKENI come from the germline V gene. As DNA, the CDR3 is TGTGCCAGCTCACCCGGATTGGTGAATAACGAGCAGTACTTC. The encoded protein is CASSPGLVNNEQYF.

About this clone: Given a much more abundant clone one base away, this may be a read error. The same CDR3 arises from other DNA sequences in this sample as well. V and J are TRBV5-1 and TRBJ2-7; 14 positions agree with TRBD2. The CDR3 is 15 residues long. With V trimmed by 1 base and J by 5 bases, 2 bases remained unmatched. Germline V gene lookup returns CDR1 SGHRS and CDR2 YFSETQ. CDR3 in amino acids: CASSLRGLAGDEQYF. The CDR3 DNA sequence: TGCGCCAGCAGCTTGCGGGGACTAGCGGGAGACGAGCAGTACTTC.

The rearrangement links TRBV4-3 to TRBJ2-3; 10 bases are shared with TRBD2. The CDR3 is made up of 15 amino acids. Germline CDR1 and CDR2: LGHNA and YSLEER. V shed 0 bases, J shed 3 bases, and the junction held 0 bases outside the gene matches. The CDR3 region is CASSQEAGGTDTQYF. The DNA for the CDR3 is TGCGCCAGCAGCCAAGAAGCGGGAGGGACAGATACGCAGTATTTT.

This clone was counted a few times. CDR3: CASSFNRQPQHF. CDR3 DNA sequence: TGTGCCAGCAGCTTTAACCGTCAGCCCCAGCATTTT. The chain uses TRBV7-9 and TRBJ1-5, with D unclear. Germline V CDR1 and CDR2: SEHNR, FQNEAQ (reference sequence). The V end was cut by 3 bases, the J end by 6 bases, with 6 bases between. The CDR3 is 12 residues long.

The chain carries TRBV15 and TRBJ1-4, with TRBD1 matching over 9 bases. CDR1 and CDR2 (germline): LNHNV, YYDKDF (reference sequence). Unmatched junction bases numbered 9, after V lost 3 bases and J lost 7 bases. This CDR3 has 16 residues. The CDR3, as DNA: TGTGCCACCAGCAGGTCGAACAGGGGGCGCGGTGAAAAACTGTTTTTT. Translated: CATSRSNRGRGEKLFF.

The genes are TRBV6-1 and TRBJ1-2; D gene ambiguous. The CDR3 runs 14 residues. The germline V gene encodes CDR1 MNHNS and CDR2 SASEGT. Deletions cut 3 bases from V and 9 bases from J, with 17 bases between. Here the CDR3 DNA reads TGTGCCAGCAGTGATTCTAGCAGATTTTGGAGCTACACCTTC. This sequence encodes CASSDSSRFWSYTF.

This sequence joins TRBV6-5 and TRBJ2-7; TRBD2 matches 9 bases. V shed 6 bases, J shed 3 bases, and the junction held 6 bases outside the gene matches. Germline-derived CDR1 and CDR2 are MNHEY and SVGAGI. The CDR3 is 14 residues long. CDR3 sequence: CASSPSGNHYEQYF. In DNA form, the CDR3 reads TGTGCCAGCAGCCCTAGCGGGAACCACTACGAGCAGTACTTC.